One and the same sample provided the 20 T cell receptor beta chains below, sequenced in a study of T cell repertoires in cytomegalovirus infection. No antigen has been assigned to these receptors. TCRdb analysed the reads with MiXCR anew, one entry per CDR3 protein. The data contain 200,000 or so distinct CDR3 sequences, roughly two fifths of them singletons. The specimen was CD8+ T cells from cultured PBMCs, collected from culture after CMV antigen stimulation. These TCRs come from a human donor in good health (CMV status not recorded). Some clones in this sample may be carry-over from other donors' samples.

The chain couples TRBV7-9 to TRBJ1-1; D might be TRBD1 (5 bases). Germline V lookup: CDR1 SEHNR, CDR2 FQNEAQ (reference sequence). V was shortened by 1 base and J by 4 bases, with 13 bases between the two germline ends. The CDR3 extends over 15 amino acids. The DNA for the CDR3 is TGTGCCAGCAGCTTAGAGGTAGGGGAAGGCACTGAAGCTTTCTTT. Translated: CASSLEVGEGTEAFF.

The CDR3 spells CSVSLLGLREAYNEQFF. In DNA, the CDR3 is TGCAGCGTCTCCCTCCTCGGACTCCGAGAGGCCTACAATGAGCAGTTCTTC. The chain employs TRBV29-1 and TRBJ2-1, with D possibly being TRBD2 (5 bases). The V end lost 6 bases, the J end lost 2 bases, and 23 bases lay between the germline ends. The CDR3 sequence is 17 residues long. Germline V gives CDR1 SQVTM, CDR2 ANQGSEA.

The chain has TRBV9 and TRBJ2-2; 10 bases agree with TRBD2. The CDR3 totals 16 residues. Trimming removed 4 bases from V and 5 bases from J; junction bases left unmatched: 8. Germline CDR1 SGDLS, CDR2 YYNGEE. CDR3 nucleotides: TGTGCCAGCAGCCCCCCACTAGCGGGGATTACCGGGGAGCTGTTTTTT. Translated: CASSPPLAGITGELFF.

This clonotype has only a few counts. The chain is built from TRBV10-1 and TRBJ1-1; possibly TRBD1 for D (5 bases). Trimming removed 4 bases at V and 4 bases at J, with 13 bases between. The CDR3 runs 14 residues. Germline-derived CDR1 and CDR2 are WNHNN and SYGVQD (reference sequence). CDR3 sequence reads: CASSAAPGSTEAFF. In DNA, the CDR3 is TGCGCCAGCAGTGCGGCCCCAGGGAGCACTGAAGCTTTCTTT.

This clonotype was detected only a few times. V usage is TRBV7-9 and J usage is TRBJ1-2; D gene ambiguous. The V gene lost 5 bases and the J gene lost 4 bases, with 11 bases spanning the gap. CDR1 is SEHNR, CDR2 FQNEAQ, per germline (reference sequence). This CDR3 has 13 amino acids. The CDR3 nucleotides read TGTGCCAGCAGCCCACCAGACTTCTATGGCTACACCTTC. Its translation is CASSPPDFYGYTF.

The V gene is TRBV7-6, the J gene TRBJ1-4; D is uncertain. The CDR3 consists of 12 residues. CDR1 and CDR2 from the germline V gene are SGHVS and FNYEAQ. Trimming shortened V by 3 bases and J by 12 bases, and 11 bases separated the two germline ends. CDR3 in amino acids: CASSFRVPELFF. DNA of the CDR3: TGTGCCAGCAGCTTTAGGGTGCCGGAACTGTTTTTT.

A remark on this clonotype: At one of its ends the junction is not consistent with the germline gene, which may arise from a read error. The CDR3 DNA sequence: TGTGACAGCAGTTCCACCTACGAGCAGTACTTC. Translation: CDSSSTYEQYF. The V and J genes are TRBV7-9 and TRBJ2-7, with D uncertain. This CDR3 region has 11 residues. In germline, CDR1 is SEHNR, CDR2 FQNEAQ (reference sequence).

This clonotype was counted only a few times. CDR3 protein: CASSPPVRSSYNEQFF. CDR3 nucleotide sequence: TGTGCCAGCTCACCACCGGTCCGAAGCTCCTACAATGAGCAGTTCTTC. The V call is TRBV18, the J call TRBJ2-1; no clear D. The CDR3 covers 16 residues. V was trimmed by 0 bases and J by 0 bases, leaving 9 bases between them. Looked up from germline, CDR1 is KGHSH and CDR2 is LQKENI.

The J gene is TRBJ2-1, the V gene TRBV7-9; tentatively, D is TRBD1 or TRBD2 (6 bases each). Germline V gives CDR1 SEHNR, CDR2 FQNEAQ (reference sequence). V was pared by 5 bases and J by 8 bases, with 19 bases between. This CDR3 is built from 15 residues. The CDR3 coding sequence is TGTGCCAGCAGCCCCCGGTCGGCTAGGGGGGATGAGCAGTTCTTC. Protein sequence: CASSPRSARGDEQFF. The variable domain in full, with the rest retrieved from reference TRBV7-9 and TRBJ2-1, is DTGVSQNPRHKITKRGQNVTFRCDPISEHNRLYWYRQTLGQGPEFLTYFQNEAQLEKSRLLSDRFSAERPKGSFSTLEIQRTEQGDSAMYLCASSPRSARGDEQFFGPGTRLTVL.

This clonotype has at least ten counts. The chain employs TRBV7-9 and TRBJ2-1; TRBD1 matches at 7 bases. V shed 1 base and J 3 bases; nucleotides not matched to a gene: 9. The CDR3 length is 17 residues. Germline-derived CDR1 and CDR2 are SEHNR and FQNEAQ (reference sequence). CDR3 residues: CASSLGQTRGHYNEQFF. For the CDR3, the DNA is TGTGCCAGCAGCTTAGGCCAAACAAGGGGGCACTACAATGAGCAGTTCTTC.

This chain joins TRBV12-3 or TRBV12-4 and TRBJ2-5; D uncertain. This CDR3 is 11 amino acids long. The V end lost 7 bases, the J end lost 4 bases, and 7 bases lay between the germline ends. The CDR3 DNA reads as TGTGCCAGCACCCCGGGAGAGACCCAGTACTTC. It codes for CASTPGETQYF.

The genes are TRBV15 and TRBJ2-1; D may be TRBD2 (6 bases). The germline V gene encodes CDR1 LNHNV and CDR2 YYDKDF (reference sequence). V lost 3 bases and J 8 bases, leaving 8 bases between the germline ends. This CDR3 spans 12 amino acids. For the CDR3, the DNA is TGTGCCACCAGCAGCGGGGGATATGAGCAGTTCTTC. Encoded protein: CATSSGGYEQFF.

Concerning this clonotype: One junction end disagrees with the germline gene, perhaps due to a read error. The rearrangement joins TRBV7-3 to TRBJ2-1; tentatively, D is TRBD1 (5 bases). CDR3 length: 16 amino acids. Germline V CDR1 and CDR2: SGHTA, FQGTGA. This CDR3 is CASRMGPTSDYNEQFF. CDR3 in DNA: TGTGCAAGCAGGATGGGGCCCACTTCGGACTACAATGAGCAGTTCTTC.

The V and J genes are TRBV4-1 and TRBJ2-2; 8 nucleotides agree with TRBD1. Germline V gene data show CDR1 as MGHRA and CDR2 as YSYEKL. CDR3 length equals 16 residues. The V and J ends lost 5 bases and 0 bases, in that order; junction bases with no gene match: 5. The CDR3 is CASSLRDRTNTGELFF. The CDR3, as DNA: TGCGCCAGCAGCTTAAGGGACAGGACGAACACCGGGGAGCTGTTTTTT.

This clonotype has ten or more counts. The CDR3 coding sequence is TGTGCCAGCAGCTTCCCTTACCCGGGACAGGGGGATCAGGATACGCAGTATTTT. Translated, it gives CASSFPYPGQGDQDTQYF. The chain joins TRBV7-8 to TRBJ2-3, with 11 bases matching TRBD1. This CDR3 has 18 residues. Germline V lookup: CDR1 SGHVS, CDR2 FQNEAQ. Trimming at V came to 3 bases and at J to 6 bases, leaving 14 bases not matched to a gene.

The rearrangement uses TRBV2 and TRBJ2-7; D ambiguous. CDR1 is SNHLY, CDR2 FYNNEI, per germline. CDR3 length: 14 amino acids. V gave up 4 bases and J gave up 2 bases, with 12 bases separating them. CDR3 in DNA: TGTGCCAGCAGTGTCCCCCGGGCCCCCTACGAGCAGTACTTC. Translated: CASSVPRAPYEQYF.

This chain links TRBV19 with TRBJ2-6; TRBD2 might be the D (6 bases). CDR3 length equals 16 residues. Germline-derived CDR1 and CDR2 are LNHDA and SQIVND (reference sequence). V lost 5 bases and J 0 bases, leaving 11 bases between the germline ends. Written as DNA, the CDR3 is TGTGCCAGTAGTCCGGGACTCGGCTCTGGGGCCAACGTCCTGACTTTC. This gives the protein CASSPGLGSGANVLTF. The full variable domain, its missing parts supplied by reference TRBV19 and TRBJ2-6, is DGGITQSPKYLFRKEGQNVTLSCEQNLNHDAMYWYRQDPGQGLRLIYYSQIVNDFQKGDIAEGYSVSREKKESFPLTVTSAQKNPTAFYLCASSPGLGSGANVLTFGAGSRLTVL.

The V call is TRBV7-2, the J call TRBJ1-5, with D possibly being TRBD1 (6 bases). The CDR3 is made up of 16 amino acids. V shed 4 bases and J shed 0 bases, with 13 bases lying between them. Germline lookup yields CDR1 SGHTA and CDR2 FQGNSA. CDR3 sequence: CASSSWDIYSNQPQHF. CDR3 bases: TGTGCCAGCAGCTCTTGGGACATATATAGCAATCAGCCCCAGCATTTT.

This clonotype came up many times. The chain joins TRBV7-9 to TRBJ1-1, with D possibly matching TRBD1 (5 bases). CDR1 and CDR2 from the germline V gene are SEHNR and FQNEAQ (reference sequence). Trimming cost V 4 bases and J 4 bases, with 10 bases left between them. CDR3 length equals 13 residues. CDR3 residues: CASSSSGGTEAFF. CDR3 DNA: TGTGCCAGCAGCTCGTCGGGGGGCACTGAAGCTTTCTTT.

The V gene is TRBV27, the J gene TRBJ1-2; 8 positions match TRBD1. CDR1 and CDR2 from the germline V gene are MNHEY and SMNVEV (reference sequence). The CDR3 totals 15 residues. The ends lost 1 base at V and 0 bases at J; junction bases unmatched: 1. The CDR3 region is CASSLYRGANYGYTF. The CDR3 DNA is TGTGCCAGCAGTTTATACAGGGGGGCTAACTATGGCTACACCTTC.